Below are 26 T cell receptor beta chains sequenced from a single sample in a study of Ad26.COV2.S vaccination and SARS-CoV-2 variants (dated by TCRdb to the early 2020s). Sample treatment or condition, as interpreted from the label and publication: some 20 received Ad26.COV2.S at low or high dose, single or two shots; 5 received placebo; per-sample allocation not given. For vaccine and placebo recipients, the sequenced repertoires came from samples collected on day 63 after the first injection. The library was prepared using the immunoSEQ multiplex PCR assay. Not all clones reach the TCRdb copy of this immuneACCESS table, which keeps in-frame sequences only. Checked studies attribute under half of the gap to unresolved V genes and leave the rest unexplained. The sample records 350,000 to 600,000 clones, roughly nine tenths of which are singletons. The top ten hold about 1.5% of the sample. Sequenced here: peripheral blood, sampled in a trial of Ad26.COV2.S vaccine versus placebo. The origin of the receptors is a person aged 18-65 years who received the Ad26.COV2.S COVID-19 vaccine or a placebo.

This sequence joins TRBV6-1 and TRBJ2-5; TRBD2 aligns across 11 bases. The CDR3 is made up of 16 amino acids. J gave up 5 bases and V 4 bases, and 9 bases lay outside the gene matches. The V gene's germline CDR1 is MNHNS and CDR2 SASEGT. CDR3 DNA sequence: TGTGCCAGCAGTGCTCTAGCGGGGGGTCGTCGGGAGACCCAGTACTTC. It is translated as CASSALAGGRRETQYF.

CDR3 protein: CASSIWDGYYEQYF. The CDR3, as DNA: TGTGCCAGTAGTATATGGGACGGATACTACGAGCAGTACTTC. The chain recombines TRBV19 with TRBJ2-7; D possibly uses TRBD1 or TRBD2 (5 bases each). The germline gives CDR1 LNHDA, CDR2 SQIVND (reference sequence). V lost 2 bases and J 3 bases, leaving 11 bases between the germline ends. This CDR3 is 14 amino acids long.

The V and J genes are TRBV4-2 and TRBJ1-4; D unclear. Germline lookup yields CDR1 LGHNA and CDR2 YNFKEQ. The V gene lost 0 bases and the J gene lost 10 bases, with 15 bases spanning the gap. The CDR3 is 15 amino acids. DNA of the CDR3: TGTGCCAGCAGCCAAGATGTGCCGGGGTATGGAAAACTGTTTTTT. Translating gives CASSQDVPGYGKLFF.

The chain couples TRBV9 to TRBJ2-2, with D perhaps being TRBD1 or TRBD2 (8 bases each). CDR1 and CDR2 from the germline V gene are SGDLS and YYNGEE. Trimming cost V 2 bases and J 0 bases, with 29 bases left between them. The CDR3 sequence is 22 residues long. The CDR3 DNA follows: TGTGCCAGCAGCGTGCGGACAGGGTCCCCTTTAGCGGGACCGACGAACACCGGGGAGCTGTTTTTT. Protein: CASSVRTGSPLAGPTNTGELFF.

This rearrangement joins TRBV11-1 to TRBJ2-7, with D perhaps matching TRBD1 or TRBD2 (5 bases each). Germline CDR1 SGHAT, CDR2 FQDESV (reference sequence). V was shortened by 6 bases and J by 3 bases, with 12 bases between the two germline ends. The CDR3 extends over 13 amino acids. The CDR3 DNA sequence: TGTGCCAGCAGTTCGGGACGAGACTACGAGCAGTACTTC. It specifies CASSSGRDYEQYF.

The V gene is TRBV28, the J gene TRBJ1-1; TRBD1 matches 10 bases. V trimming: 5 bases; J trimming: 1 base; junction bases outside the gene matches: 7. CDR3 length: 16 residues. Germline CDR1 reads MDHEN; CDR2 reads SYDVKM. This chain's CDR3 is CASSPTGTGENTEAFF. The CDR3, as DNA: TGTGCCAGCAGTCCGACCGGGACAGGGGAGAACACTGAAGCTTTCTTT.

The V and J genes are TRBV19 and TRBJ2-6; D possibly corresponds to TRBD1 (6 bases). The CDR3 consists of 20 residues. Looked up from germline, CDR1 is LNHDA and CDR2 is SQIVND (reference sequence). V lost 3 bases and J 3 bases, leaving 24 bases between the germline ends. The CDR3, as DNA: TGTGCCAGTAGTATCTATAAGGGGACACCTCGTTTGGATGGGGCCAACGTCCTGACTTTC. Its protein product is CASSIYKGTPRLDGANVLTF.

The V call is TRBV2, the J call TRBJ2-5, with a possible D match to TRBD2 (6 bases). CDR1 and CDR2 (germline): SNHLY, FYNNEI. The germline V and J ends were trimmed by 4 bases and 3 bases, with 15 bases remaining between them. This CDR3 contains 15 residues. The CDR3 loop is CASSGTKVEKETQYF. CDR3 DNA sequence: TGTGCCAGCAGTGGGACTAAGGTCGAAAAAGAGACCCAGTACTTC.

V is TRBV20-1 and J is TRBJ2-5, with 11 bases lining up with TRBD2. This CDR3 contains 16 residues. V shed 3 bases, J shed 5 bases, and the junction held 11 bases outside the gene matches. Per the germline V gene, CDR1 is DFQATT and CDR2 is SNEGSKA (reference sequence). CDR3 amino acids: CSASAISGGARETQYF. The CDR3 nucleotides read TGCAGTGCTAGTGCTATTAGCGGGGGGGCCAGGGAGACCCAGTACTTC.

The chain carries TRBV2 and TRBJ2-7, with D perhaps TRBD2 (6 bases). V lost 7 bases, J lost 4 bases, and 17 bases lay in between. The CDR3 is 14 amino acids. From germline, CDR1 is SNHLY and CDR2 FYNNEI. CDR3 coding DNA: TGTGCCAGCACAAGGCGGGGATTCAGGTACGAGCAGTACTTC. It yields the protein CASTRRGFRYEQYF.

The chain has TRBV6-5 and TRBJ1-1; D call uncertain. Germline V CDR1 and CDR2: MNHEY, SVGAGI. V was shortened by 6 bases and J by 1 base, with 12 bases between the two germline ends. The CDR3 has 14 residues. The CDR3 sequence: CASSGWTGNTEAFF. The DNA of the CDR3 is TGTGCCAGCAGCGGATGGACCGGGAACACTGAAGCTTTCTTT.

The chain links TRBV15 to TRBJ2-7; tentatively, D is TRBD2 (7 bases). V lost 1 base to trimming and J lost 1 base, with 20 bases between them. This CDR3 is 18 amino acids long. Germline CDR1 reads LNHNV; CDR2 reads YYDKDF (reference sequence). CDR3 in amino acids: CATSRASGKGVGSYEQYF. CDR3 nucleotide sequence: TGTGCCACCAGCAGAGCGAGCGGGAAGGGGGTAGGGTCCTACGAGCAGTACTTC.

The chain joins TRBV15 to TRBJ2-7; D possibly corresponds to TRBD2 (6 bases). Trimming removed 5 bases at V and 5 bases at J, with 19 bases between. The germline gives CDR1 LNHNV, CDR2 YYDKDF (reference sequence). This CDR3 is 15 amino acids long. The CDR3 DNA follows: TGTGCCACCAGCTCCTCTTGGGGGGTTTTTGACGAGCAGTACTTC. It is translated as CATSSSWGVFDEQYF.

J is TRBJ2-5 and V is TRBV19; 9 nucleotides agree with TRBD2. Trimming removed 8 bases from V and 4 bases from J; junction bases left unmatched: 17. The CDR3 covers 17 residues. Germline CDR1 and CDR2: LNHDA and SQIVND (reference sequence). The CDR3 DNA reads as TGTGCCAGTGCTCCACGGGTGGCGCTAGCGGGACGAGAGACCCAGTACTTC. This sequence encodes CASAPRVALAGRETQYF. Full variable domain (outside the CDR3, taken from reference TRBV19 and TRBJ2-5): DGGITQSPKYLFRKEGQNVTLSCEQNLNHDAMYWYRQDPGQGLRLIYYSQIVNDFQKGDIAEGYSVSREKKESFPLTVTSAQKNPTAFYLCASAPRVALAGRETQYFGPGTRLLVL.

This clone was counted once. The chain joins TRBV6-2 or TRBV6-3 to TRBJ2-5, with D perhaps matching TRBD2 (6 bases). V lost 2 bases, J lost 7 bases, and 8 bases lay in between. CDR3 length: 12 residues. Germline CDR1 reads MNHEY; CDR2 reads SVGEGT. CDR3 coding DNA: TGTGCCAGCAGTTACCCCGGGGGGACCCAGTACTTC. Translating gives CASSYPGGTQYF.

V gene TRBV25-1 combines with J gene TRBJ1-1, with D unresolved. V lost 8 bases and J 1 base, leaving 11 bases between the germline ends. The V gene's germline CDR1 is MGHDK and CDR2 SYGVNS. This CDR3 is 13 amino acids long. The CDR3 loop reads CASGAVGNTEAFF. Here the CDR3 DNA reads TGTGCCAGCGGTGCAGTCGGGAACACTGAAGCTTTCTTT. The complete variable domain, with remaining parts taken from reference TRBV25-1 and TRBJ1-1, reads EADIYQTPRYLVIGTGKKITLECSQTMGHDKMYWYQQDPGMELHLIHYSYGVNSTEKGDLSSESTVSRIRTEHFPLTLESARPSHTSQYLCASGAVGNTEAFFGQGTRLTVV.

The V and J genes are TRBV7-9 and TRBJ1-2; 7 bases are shared with TRBD1. Germline V gives CDR1 SEHNR, CDR2 FQNEAQ (reference sequence). CDR3 length: 16 residues. V shed 4 bases, J shed 0 bases, and the junction held 8 bases outside the gene matches. CDR3 region: CASSSPTGTTNYGYTF. The CDR3 DNA sequence: TGTGCCAGCAGCTCTCCGACAGGGACAACTAACTATGGCTACACCTTC.

The chain recombines TRBV7-6 with TRBJ2-7, with D perhaps matching TRBD2 (5 bases). V was cut by 4 bases and J by 0 bases, with 13 bases left in between. This CDR3 has 15 residues. The germline gives CDR1 SGHVS, CDR2 FNYEAQ. The CDR3 loop is CASSSSPGSSYEQYF. The CDR3 DNA follows: TGTGCCAGCAGCTCGTCGCCGGGGAGCTCCTACGAGCAGTACTTC. Full variable domain (rest looked up from reference TRBV7-6 and TRBJ2-7): GAGVSQSPRYKVTKRGQDVALRCDPISGHVSLYWYRQALGQGPEFLTYFNYEAQQDKSGLPNDRFSAERPEGSISTLTIQRTEQRDSAMYRCASSSSPGSSYEQYFGPGTRLTVT.

The chain uses TRBV18 and TRBJ1-1; 7 nucleotides line up with TRBD1. CDR1 KGHSH and CDR2 LQKENI come from the germline V gene. There are 16 residues in the CDR3. With 6 bases clipped from V and 0 bases from J, the junction kept 10 bases outside the gene matches. The CDR3, as DNA: TGTGCCAGCTCCGCGGGACAGCTAATCATGAACACTGAAGCTTTCTTT. This encodes CASSAGQLIMNTEAFF.

A note on this clone: Other DNA sequences from this sample encode an identical CDR3 as well. The J gene is TRBJ1-5, the V gene TRBV29-1; D is perhaps TRBD1 (5 bases). The germline CDR1 and CDR2 sequences are SQVTM and ANQGSEA. V lost 6 bases and J 5 bases, leaving 11 bases between the germline ends. The CDR3 covers 12 residues. The CDR3 is CSVAWGDQPQHF. As DNA, the CDR3 is TGCAGCGTGGCTTGGGGGGATCAGCCCCAGCATTTT.

This clone was counted a single time. The chain has TRBV12-3 or TRBV12-4 and TRBJ2-3; unclear D gene. The CDR3 is 11 residues long. V was clipped by 6 bases and J by 8 bases, with 9 bases between them. This CDR3 reads CASRRLGTQYF. The DNA of the CDR3 is TGTGCCAGCAGACGTCTGGGTACGCAGTATTTT.

The chain couples TRBV7-9 to TRBJ2-5, with D unresolved. Trimming cost V 5 bases and J 5 bases, with 18 bases left between them. The CDR3 is 15 residues long. Germline CDR1 is SEHNR and CDR2 is FQNEAQ (reference sequence). The CDR3 DNA sequence: TGTGCCAGCAGCCGCTTTGAGGACGGGCTTGAGACCCAGTACTTC. Amino acids: CASSRFEDGLETQYF.

This sequence joins TRBV24-1 and TRBJ1-2; D not certain. The germline V gene encodes CDR1 KGHDR and CDR2 SFDVKD. The CDR3 loop spans 11 amino acids. The germline V and J ends were trimmed by 12 bases and 8 bases, with 15 bases remaining between them. The CDR3: CAGRKNSGYTF. For the CDR3, the DNA is TGTGCCGGCCGTAAAAATAGCGGCTACACCTTC.

The J gene is TRBJ2-5, the V gene TRBV10-1; 7 bases are shared with TRBD2. With V trimmed by 6 bases and J by 2 bases, 9 bases remained unmatched. There are 15 residues in the CDR3. Germline V CDR1 and CDR2: WNHNN, SYGVQD (reference sequence). The CDR3 spells CASRLAFQGQETQYF. The CDR3 bases are TGCGCCAGCAGACTAGCGTTTCAAGGACAAGAGACCCAGTACTTC.

The genes are TRBV14 and TRBJ2-5; no clear D gene. Trimming cost V 1 base and J 5 bases, with 8 bases left between them. The CDR3 consists of 13 residues. Germline loops: CDR1 SGHDN, CDR2 FVKESK. The CDR3 nucleotides read TGTGCCAGCAGCCAAGGGTTATGGGAGACCCAGTACTTC. Translating gives CASSQGLWETQYF.

The V call is TRBV6-1, the J call TRBJ2-1, with 7 nucleotides matching TRBD1. Germline V gene sequence: CDR1 MNHNS, CDR2 SASEGT. Trimming removed 3 bases from V and 7 bases from J; junction bases left unmatched: 9. This CDR3 has 15 amino acids. CDR3 sequence: CASSETKGGWNEQFF. CDR3 in DNA: TGTGCCAGCAGTGAGACTAAAGGGGGCTGGAATGAGCAGTTCTTC.